The 8 T cell receptor beta chains below all came from one sample that was sequenced in a study of shared clonotypes between healthy human individuals. Terminally differentiated effector memory CD45RA+ cells were excluded by CCR7 positive selection of CD45RO-negative cells. Some clones are missing from TCRdb's copy, which holds only in-frame ones; the method was immunoSEQ multiplex PCR. Counted here are hundreds of thousands of clones, about 98% occurring once; the ten biggest clones make up roughly 0.29%. Sequenced: naive CD8+ T cells sorted from blood. The receptors were sampled from a young man in good health.

CDR3 DNA: TGTGCCTGGAGTTGGAGCACCGGGGAGCTGTTTTTT. Residues: CAWSWSTGELFF. The V call is TRBV30, the J call TRBJ2-2; the D is unclear. Looked up from germline, CDR1 is GTSNPN and CDR2 is SVGIG (reference sequence). Trimming took 2 bases from V and 4 from J, leaving 5 bases between them. This CDR3 contains 12 residues.

The V and J genes are TRBV13 and TRBJ2-7, with D uncertain. Trimming removed 2 bases at V and 2 bases at J, with 10 bases between. CDR3 length: 14 amino acids. The V gene's germline CDR1 is PRHDT and CDR2 FYEKMQ (reference sequence). CDR3: CASSLPSETYEQYF. DNA for the CDR3: TGTGCCAGCAGCTTACCGAGCGAGACCTACGAGCAGTACTTC.

This clone came up a few times. V is TRBV27 and J is TRBJ1-4; D is unclear. The V and J ends lost 2 bases and 0 bases respectively, with 4 bases between them. Germline V CDR1 and CDR2: MNHEY, SMNVEV (reference sequence). This CDR3 contains 14 residues. The CDR3 DNA follows: TGTGCCAGCAGTTTACTTGCAACTAATGAAAAACTGTTTTTT. It encodes CASSLLATNEKLFF.

The CDR3 DNA reads as TGCAGCGTTGTAGGGACAGAATACAACACTGAAGCTTTCTTT. It encodes CSVVGTEYNTEAFF. This rearrangement joins TRBV29-1 to TRBJ1-1; 7 nucleotides agree with TRBD1. There are 14 residues in the CDR3. CDR1 is SQVTM, CDR2 ANQGSEA, per germline. Trimming cost V 4 bases and J 2 bases; bases outside gene matches: 7.

CDR3 in DNA: TGCGCCAGCAGCTTGGGAGCGGGACTCTACGAGCAGTACTTC. It translates to CASSLGAGLYEQYF. This chain links TRBV5-1 with TRBJ2-7; 7 bases are shared with TRBD2. This CDR3 has 14 amino acids. The V segment lost 0 bases and the J segment 3 bases; nucleotides outside the gene matches: 3. CDR1 and CDR2 from the germline V gene are SGHRS and YFSETQ.

V and J are TRBV14 and TRBJ2-2; 9 positions agree with TRBD2. The CDR3 runs to 16 residues. Germline lookup yields CDR1 SGHDN and CDR2 FVKESK. With V trimmed by 2 bases and J by 5 bases, 6 bases remained unmatched. The CDR3 sequence is CASSQRDLAGTGELFF. The DNA of the CDR3 is TGTGCCAGCAGCCAAAGGGACCTAGCGGGAACCGGGGAGCTGTTTTTT.

This sequence joins TRBV6-5 and TRBJ2-3; D is possibly TRBD2 (6 bases). The germline CDR1 and CDR2 sequences are MNHEY and SVGAGI. There are 15 residues in the CDR3. V was shortened by 6 bases and J by 7 bases, with 20 bases between the two germline ends. The DNA for the CDR3 is TGTGCCAGCAGCCGAGAGGATAGCGGAACAAATACGCAGTATTTT. Translated, it gives CASSREDSGTNTQYF.

This clone was detected only once. V gene TRBV10-3 combines with J gene TRBJ2-5; no firm D call. V dropped 10 bases and J dropped 2 bases, with 14 bases sitting between them. The CDR3 is made up of 13 amino acids. CDR1 ENHRY and CDR2 SYGVKD come from the germline V gene. CDR3 loop: CASNPQQQETQYF. The DNA for the CDR3 is TGTGCCAGCAACCCCCAGCAACAAGAGACCCAGTACTTC.